The clone carrying this T cell receptor (beta chain) was counted a few times. Constant-region reverse primers amplified full-length variable regions, followed by semi-nested Nested Universal Primer A PCR. TCRdb called the 5' RACE reads again in MiXCR, with one record for every CDR3 protein. The table records about 62,000 distinct CDR3 sequences, 30% of them present only once. Naive CD4+ T cells were purified with Tregs depleted by CD25. The CDR3 is 16 residues long. Germline-derived CDR1 and CDR2 are LGHNA and YSLEER. V lost 2 bases, J lost 0 bases, and 11 bases lay in between. The V and J genes are TRBV4-3 and TRBJ2-1; D ambiguous. This TCR was recovered from a female donor with breast cancer. The sequenced sample consisted of tumor-infiltrating naive CD4+ T cells sorted from the breast tumor. Subset given: naive CD4+ T cells, CD4+CD45RA+CD25-. DNA for the CDR3: TGCGCCAGCAGCCAATTACCAGAGAGCTCCTACAATGAGCAGTTCTTC. This sequence encodes CASSQLPESSYNEQFF.